The next 10 T cell receptor beta chains were all read from a single sample in a study of identical twins. TCRdb called the 5' RACE reads again in MiXCR, with one record for every CDR3 protein. The table includes 250,000 to 350,000 distinct CDR3 sequences, roughly 8.6% detected once. The same sample was also studied in work on yellow fever vaccine responses in identical twins.

The sequencing input was memory (CD45RO+) T cells sorted from blood. These receptors were obtained from a woman aged 18-29 years in good health.

This clonotype was counted between two and nine times. The V and J genes are TRBV20-1 and TRBJ2-3, with 9 bases fitting TRBD2. Germline values: CDR1 DFQATT, CDR2 SNEGSKA (reference sequence). With 3 bases clipped from V and 2 bases from J, the junction kept 9 bases outside the gene matches. The CDR3 spans 16 residues. CDR3 coding DNA: TGCAGTGCTAGCACCGTTAGCGGGAGTATCACAGATACGCAGTATTTT. Translation: CSASTVSGSITDTQYF.

In this sample, this clonotype turned up many times. J is TRBJ2-2 and V is TRBV5-6; D is possibly TRBD2 (5 bases). The V end lost 2 bases, the J end lost 6 bases, and 8 bases lay between the germline ends. The germline V gene has CDR1 SGHDT and CDR2 YYEEEE. The CDR3 runs 13 residues. The CDR3 here is CASSLSGPGELFF. CDR3 nucleotide sequence: TGTGCCAGCAGCTTAAGCGGCCCCGGGGAGCTGTTTTTT.

This clonotype was recorded many times. The chain has TRBV13 and TRBJ2-4; D is uncertain. The CDR3 has 15 residues. The germline V and J ends were trimmed by 3 bases and 1 base, with 10 bases remaining between them. Germline V gene lookup returns CDR1 PRHDT and CDR2 FYEKMQ (reference sequence). In DNA form, the CDR3 reads TGTGCCAGCAGCTTCACTCTTGGTGCCAAAAACATTCAGTACTTC. This sequence encodes CASSFTLGAKNIQYF.

This clonotype showed up many times. The CDR3 DNA follows: TGCGCCAGCAGCTCCCGAGCGGGAGGGCCGGCCGGGGAGCTGTTTTTT. Its protein is CASSSRAGGPAGELFF. The V gene is TRBV5-1, the J gene TRBJ2-2; 10 nucleotides match TRBD2. The V segment lost 3 bases and the J segment 6 bases; nucleotides outside the gene matches: 8. Per germline, CDR1 SGHRS and CDR2 YFSETQ. The CDR3 consists of 16 residues. Full variable domain (rest looked up from reference TRBV5-1 and TRBJ2-2): KAGVTQTPRYLIKTRGQQVTLSCSPISGHRSVSWYQQTPGQGLQFLFEYFSETQRNKGNFPGRFSGRQFSNSRSEMNVSTLELGDSALYLCASSSRAGGPAGELFFGEGSRLTVL.

At least ten counts were recorded for this clonotype. The CDR3 nucleotides are TGCGCCAGCAGCTTGGGGACTAGCGGGGGCACCGGGGAGCTGTTTTTT. This codes for CASSLGTSGGTGELFF. This chain joins TRBV5-1 and TRBJ2-2; 13 bases agree with TRBD2. From germline, CDR1 is SGHRS and CDR2 YFSETQ. The CDR3 contains 16 residues. Germline trimming cut 0 bases from V and 4 bases from J; bases unmatched to any gene: 0.

This clonotype was counted a few times. The CDR3 loop is CSVAQGAGETQYF. The CDR3 DNA reads as TGCAGCGTGGCCCAGGGGGCCGGAGAGACCCAGTACTTC. The chain joins TRBV29-1 to TRBJ2-5; 8 nucleotides match TRBD1. The CDR3 spans 13 residues. V lost 6 bases to trimming and J lost 4 bases; unmatched junction nucleotides: 7. Germline V gene data show CDR1 as SQVTM and CDR2 as ANQGSEA.

This clonotype occurred a few times. The V and J genes are TRBV7-6 and TRBJ2-1, with 8 bases fitting TRBD2. Unmatched junction bases numbered 9, after V lost 3 bases and J lost 8 bases. The CDR3 spans 15 residues. The germline CDR1 and CDR2 sequences are SGHVS and FNYEAQ. CDR3 amino acids: CASSLEGLGPYEQFF. The CDR3 DNA reads TGTGCCAGCAGCTTGGAGGGACTAGGCCCTTATGAGCAGTTCTTC.

The CDR3: CSVEDPVAGGSYEQYV. The CDR3 DNA follows: TGCAGCGTTGAAGATCCCGTAGCGGGGGGCTCCTACGAGCAGTACGTC. V is TRBV29-1 and J is TRBJ2-7; 10 nucleotides align to TRBD2. CDR1 is SQVTM and CDR2 is ANQGSEA in the germline V gene. The CDR3 sequence is 16 residues long. With V trimmed by 0 bases and J by 0 bases, 5 bases remained unmatched.

The CDR3 region has the DNA TGTGCCAGCAGAGTGAGGGGAGGATGGGACTATGGCTACACCTTC. Translation: CASRVRGGWDYGYTF. The chain recombines TRBV27 with TRBJ1-2; the D gene is possibly TRBD1 (5 bases). The V gene lost 6 bases and the J gene lost 3 bases, with 17 bases spanning the gap. There are 15 residues in the CDR3. Per the germline V gene, CDR1 is MNHEY and CDR2 is SMNVEV (reference sequence).

This clonotype was seen repeatedly, ten times or more. The V call is TRBV13, the J call TRBJ2-7, with D unresolved. V shed 0 bases and J shed 6 bases, with 15 bases lying between them. The CDR3 has 15 residues. The germline V gene has CDR1 PRHDT and CDR2 FYEKMQ (reference sequence). CDR3 in amino acids: CASSLGLGWSGEQYF. CDR3 in DNA: TGTGCCAGCAGCTTAGGGTTGGGGTGGTCAGGCGAGCAGTACTTC. Full variable domain (outside the CDR3, taken from reference TRBV13 and TRBJ2-7): AAGVIQSPRHLIKEKRETATLKCYPIPRHDTVYWYQQGPGQDPQFLISFYEKMQSDKGSIPDRFSAQQFSDYHSELNMSSLELGDSALYFCASSLGLGWSGEQYFGPGTRLTVT.